This TCR beta chain was sequenced during a study of CD8 T cells in Susac syndrome (dated by TCRdb to about 2019). Background for the entire study: Of the Susac syndrome patients who were sequenced, roughly 6 had clinically active disease and roughly eight were in clinical remission. Susac syndrome patients were therapy-naive, on corticosteroids (some also receiving IVIg), or on IVIg alone at blood withdrawal. The study used repertoire sequencing to test whether antigen drove CD8+ T cell activation and differentiation in Susac syndrome.

Notes on this clonotype: The antigen it binds to is not known. Nothing much larger sits one base from this clone, and base qualities are not available.

High-throughput TCR beta sequencing profiled peripheral blood CD8+ and CD4+ T cells from healthy donors, Susac syndrome patients and multiple sclerosis patients. The Susac syndrome patients fulfilled recently defined diagnostic criteria for definite or probable disease. Bulk CD8+ and CD4+ T cells were purified by magnetic negative isolation, while CD8+ TEMRA cells were enriched using FACS. Blood was collected in EDTA tubes and processed within 24 hours, with PBMCs isolated through density gradient centrifugation. PBMCs intended for TCR sequencing were cryopreserved in liquid nitrogen and were subsequently thawed in a 37 degrees C water bath. The sorted or isolated CD4+, CD8+ and CD8+ TEMRA cells reached a purity of at least 90%. RNA was extracted with the RNeasy kit and roughly 0.5 to 1 ug was reverse transcribed using random hexamers. The immunoSEQ multiplex PCR assay, which covers 54 Vbeta and 13 Jbeta segments, was used to amplify TCR beta CDR3 regions. PCR amplification bias was corrected by using a synthetic template baseline for primer optimization and computational correction. In the source study's methods: Only productive sequences were kept, with reads annotated to V, D and J genes according to IMGT and analyzed in immunoSEQ Analyzer. Clonality was computed as one minus Shannon entropy normalized by log2 of the number of productive unique sequences. Public and private clones were assessed among the 100 most prevalent clones of each patient and control. Susac-specific clones were defined as absent from healthy and MS cohorts, over a thousand published viral clones and other ImmuneACCESS disease sequences. Clones were called with MiXCR by TCRdb after fastp trimmed the public reads at Q25, and only in-frame beta chains were retained. Each entry merges the rows of one CDR3 protein and shows their most common DNA and genes. TCRdb assigned the V and J calls; the authors' analysis was not used. This sample has about 150,000 distinct CDR3 sequences in its table, and 85% to 95% of those were observed once. 0.15% to 0.2% of the sample rests with the top ten.

What the study reported, not specific to this receptor: In patients with Susac syndrome, the CD4+ T cell repertoire showed no detectable clonal expansion. The study acknowledged that relatively few individuals were included in the TCR sequencing and HLA analysis.

The clonotype comes from a human donor with Susac syndrome. Sequencing used CD4+ T cells from PBMCs.

The nucleotide sequence reads as follows: TGCAGCGTGGCTGGGGTTGCGCAAGAGACCCAGTACTTC. This yields the protein CSVAGVAQETQYF. The V and J segments used are TRBV29-1 and TRBJ2-5, with the D gene not confidently named. CDR1 SQVTM and CDR2 ANQGSEA are derived from the germline V gene. V is shortened by 6 bases, J by 2 bases, and the region joining them spans 13 bases. The CDR3 runs 13 amino acids, cysteine and phenylalanine included. CDR3 DNA only is kept here, 39 bases in frame from base 1.